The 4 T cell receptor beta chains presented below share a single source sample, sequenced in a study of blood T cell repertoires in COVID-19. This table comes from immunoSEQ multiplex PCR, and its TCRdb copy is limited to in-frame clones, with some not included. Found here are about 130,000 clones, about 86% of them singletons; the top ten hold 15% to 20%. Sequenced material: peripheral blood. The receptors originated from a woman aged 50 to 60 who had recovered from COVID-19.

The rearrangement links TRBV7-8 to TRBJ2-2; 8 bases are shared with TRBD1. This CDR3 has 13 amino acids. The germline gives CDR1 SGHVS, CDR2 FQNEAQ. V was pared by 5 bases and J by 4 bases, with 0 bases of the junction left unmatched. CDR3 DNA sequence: TGTGCCAGCAGCGACAGGGGCACCGGGGAGCTGTTTTTT. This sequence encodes CASSDRGTGELFF.

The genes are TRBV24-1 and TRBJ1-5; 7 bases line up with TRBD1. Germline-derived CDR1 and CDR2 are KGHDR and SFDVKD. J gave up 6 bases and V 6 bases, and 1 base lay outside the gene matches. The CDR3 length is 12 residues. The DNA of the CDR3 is TGTGCCACCAGTCAGGGGGGTCAGCCCCAGCATTTT. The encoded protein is CATSQGGQPQHF.

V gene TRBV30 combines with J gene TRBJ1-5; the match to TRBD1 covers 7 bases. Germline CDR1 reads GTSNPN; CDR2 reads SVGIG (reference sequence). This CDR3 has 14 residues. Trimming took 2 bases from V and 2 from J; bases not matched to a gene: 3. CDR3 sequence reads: CAWSTGQGNQPQHF. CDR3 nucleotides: TGTGCCTGGAGTACCGGACAGGGCAATCAGCCCCAGCATTTT.

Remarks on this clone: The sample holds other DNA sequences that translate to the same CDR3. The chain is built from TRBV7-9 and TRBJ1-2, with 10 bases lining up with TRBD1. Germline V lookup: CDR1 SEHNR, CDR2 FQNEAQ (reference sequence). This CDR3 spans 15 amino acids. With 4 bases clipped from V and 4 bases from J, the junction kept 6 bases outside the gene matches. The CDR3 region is CASSSGTGETYGYTF. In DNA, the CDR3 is TGTGCCAGCAGCTCCGGGACAGGGGAGACCTATGGCTACACCTTC.